The sample holds a few counts of the clone carrying this TCR beta chain. The antigen remains undetermined. TCRdb redid the calling of the RT-PCR reads with MiXCR, one entry per CDR3 protein. The sample shows over 400,000 distinct CDR3 sequences, around 9.9% of them seen only once. The sample is drawn from a study of response to subunit inactivated influenza vaccine. Broader study findings: Authors suggested seasonal influenza vaccinations each recruit few new T cells.

The V gene's germline CDR1 is LGHDT and CDR2 YNNKEL (reference sequence). V shed 4 bases and J shed 7 bases, with 10 bases lying between them. The CDR3 covers 13 residues. This TCR was sampled from a man aged 45-65 years who received an inactivated influenza vaccine. This chain uses TRBV3-1 with TRBJ2-2; D is uncertain. The sample consisted of PBMCs from blood, taken more than 35 days after vaccination. The CDR3 spells CASSRPGYGELFF. Here the CDR3 DNA reads TGTGCCAGCAGCCGTCCCGGGTACGGGGAGCTGTTTTTT.